Shown below are 32 T cell receptor beta chains from a single sample sequenced in a study of blood T cells in healthy people across ages. A second PCR, run for about 6 to 11 cycles, used a sample-barcoded 5' primer plus a J-beta primer mix. TCRdb reanalysed the 5' RACE reads using MiXCR and keeps one entry per CDR3 protein. Among hundreds of thousands of distinct CDR3 sequences listed, approximately 21% were seen once. The sample consisted of blood. The receptors stem from a man between 70 and 80 years old in good health.

This clonotype was detected ten times or more. The V and J genes are TRBV7-2 and TRBJ2-5; 10 positions match TRBD2. The CDR3 is made up of 16 amino acids. V lost 3 bases to trimming and J lost 2 bases; unmatched junction nucleotides: 6. From germline, CDR1 is SGHTA and CDR2 FQGNSA. CDR3 in DNA: TGTGCCAGCAGCTTTCCTAGCGGGAGTGGGCAAGAGACCCAGTACTTC. It encodes CASSFPSGSGQETQYF.

CDR3 residues: CASSQEREGETQYF. CDR3 bases: TGCGCCAGCAGCCAAGAGCGGGAGGGAGAGACCCAGTACTTC. J is TRBJ2-5 and V is TRBV4-1; TRBD2 matches 9 bases. The germline V gene has CDR1 MGHRA and CDR2 YSYEKL. The CDR3 covers 14 residues. The ends lost 0 bases at V and 4 bases at J; junction bases unmatched: 0.

CDR3 DNA: TGTGCCAGCCCTAGGGACAGGGATTTTTCCACAGATACGCAGTATTTT. Protein product: CASPRDRDFSTDTQYF. The chain couples TRBV28 to TRBJ2-3, with 9 bases aligning to TRBD1. J was trimmed by 2 bases and V by 8 bases; bases with no gene match: 11. The CDR3 length is 16 residues. In germline, CDR1 is MDHEN, CDR2 SYDVKM.

The chain employs TRBV20-1 and TRBJ2-3, with 13 nucleotides matching TRBD2. Trimming cost V 3 bases and J 3 bases; bases outside gene matches: 3. The CDR3 is 15 amino acids. Germline-derived CDR1 and CDR2 are DFQATT and SNEGSKA (reference sequence). For the CDR3, the DNA is TGCAGTGCTAGGGGACTAGCGGGATTAACAGATACGCAGTATTTT. Residues: CSARGLAGLTDTQYF.

Many counts were recorded for this clonotype. The chain uses TRBV7-2 and TRBJ1-2; 8 bases line up with TRBD1. Losses at the gene ends were 5 bases for V and 5 bases for J; bases not matched to a gene: 7. Per germline, CDR1 SGHTA and CDR2 FQGNSA. This CDR3 is built from 14 residues. This CDR3 is CASSLEGTGYGYTF. DNA of the CDR3: TGTGCCAGCAGCCTCGAAGGGACAGGATATGGCTACACCTTC.

V is TRBV7-9 and J is TRBJ2-3, with unresolved D. Looked up from germline, CDR1 is SEHNR and CDR2 is FQNEAQ (reference sequence). There are 12 residues in the CDR3. V shed 4 bases and J shed 6 bases, with 8 bases lying between them. The CDR3 spells CASSSLWDTQYF. The CDR3 region has the DNA TGTGCCAGCAGCTCTCTATGGGATACGCAGTATTTT.

This clonotype was observed a few times. This rearrangement joins TRBV20-1 to TRBJ2-7; 10 nucleotides line up with TRBD2. Germline CDR1 DFQATT, CDR2 SNEGSKA (reference sequence). With V trimmed by 5 bases and J by 0 bases, 10 bases remained unmatched. The CDR3 consists of 16 residues. This CDR3 reads CSAPDGTSGTSYEQYF. CDR3 bases: TGCAGTGCTCCGGACGGAACTAGCGGGACCTCCTACGAGCAGTACTTC.

There are many counts of this clonotype. The chain joins TRBV13 to TRBJ2-1, with 10 bases aligning to TRBD2. The CDR3 consists of 15 residues. Trimming removed 1 base from V and 10 bases from J; junction bases left unmatched: 7. The V gene's germline CDR1 is PRHDT and CDR2 FYEKMQ (reference sequence). This CDR3 reads CASSLVPSGRNEQFF. The DNA of the CDR3 is TGTGCCAGCAGCTTAGTTCCTAGCGGGAGAAACGAGCAGTTCTTC.

V is TRBV5-6 and J is TRBJ2-5, with 13 bases identical to TRBD2. Germline lookup yields CDR1 SGHDT and CDR2 YYEEEE. The trim removed 7 bases at V and 3 bases at J, leaving 3 bases unmatched. The CDR3 sequence is 14 residues long. The CDR3 reads CASFTSGREETQYF. For the CDR3, the DNA is TGTGCCAGCTTTACTAGCGGGAGGGAAGAGACCCAGTACTTC.

This clonotype has only a few counts. The chain uses TRBV7-8 and TRBJ2-7; D gene unclear. Germline CDR1 SGHVS, CDR2 FQNEAQ. V was shortened by 5 bases and J by 2 bases, with 10 bases between the two germline ends. The CDR3 is made up of 13 amino acids. The CDR3 protein is CASSARRTYEQYF. Written as DNA, the CDR3 is TGTGCCAGCAGCGCGAGACGGACCTACGAGCAGTACTTC.

The genes are TRBV5-1 and TRBJ1-2, with D possibly TRBD1 on 5 matching bases. The germline V and J ends were trimmed by 0 bases and 4 bases, with 10 bases remaining between them. The CDR3 contains 14 residues. Germline V gives CDR1 SGHRS, CDR2 YFSETQ. The CDR3 sequence is CASSLEGSSYGYTF. The DNA for the CDR3 is TGCGCCAGCAGCTTGGAGGGGTCTAGCTATGGCTACACCTTC. Complete variable domain (other parts from reference TRBV5-1 and TRBJ1-2): KAGVTQTPRYLIKTRGQQVTLSCSPISGHRSVSWYQQTPGQGLQFLFEYFSETQRNKGNFPGRFSGRQFSNSRSEMNVSTLELGDSALYLCASSLEGSSYGYTFGSGTRLTVV.

This chain uses TRBV7-3 with TRBJ2-7; TRBD2 agrees at 8 bases. Germline trimming cut 5 bases from V and 2 bases from J; bases unmatched to any gene: 11. Germline-derived CDR1 and CDR2 are SGHTA and FQGTGA. This CDR3 spans 16 amino acids. The CDR3 is CASSPWISGNPYEQYF. The CDR3 bases are TGTGCCAGCAGCCCTTGGATTAGCGGGAACCCCTACGAGCAGTACTTC.

The J gene is TRBJ2-7, the V gene TRBV5-1; possibly TRBD2 for D (6 bases). Germline-derived CDR1 and CDR2 are SGHRS and YFSETQ. V lost 0 bases and J lost 3, with 13 bases in between. This CDR3 has 15 residues. The DNA of the CDR3 is TGCGCCAGCAGCTTGGTTGTGACGGGAGTCTACGAGCAGTACTTC. The encoded protein is CASSLVVTGVYEQYF.

The gene calls are TRBV29-1 and TRBJ2-5; D might be TRBD1 (5 bases). V lost 4 bases, J lost 0 bases, and 9 bases lay in between. Germline loops: CDR1 SQVTM, CDR2 ANQGSEA. The CDR3 sequence is 13 residues long. The CDR3 DNA follows: TGCAGCGTTGGGGGCCTGTACCAAGAGACCCAGTACTTC. This codes for CSVGGLYQETQYF.

This clonotype has a count of ten or more. V is TRBV20-1 and J is TRBJ2-5, with 8 bases fitting TRBD2. The CDR3 loop spans 14 amino acids. Losses at the gene ends were 6 bases for V and 2 bases for J; bases not matched to a gene: 8. Per germline, CDR1 DFQATT and CDR2 SNEGSKA (reference sequence). CDR3 region: CSADILAEQETQYF. Here the CDR3 DNA reads TGCAGTGCGGATATACTAGCGGAGCAAGAGACCCAGTACTTC.

This clonotype has only a few counts. This chain joins TRBV20-1 and TRBJ2-5, with 13 bases that match TRBD2. This CDR3 is 16 amino acids long. From germline, CDR1 is DFQATT and CDR2 SNEGSKA (reference sequence). V lost 3 bases, J lost 2 bases, and 6 bases stayed unmatched. The CDR3 DNA reads as TGCAGTGCTAGGACTAGCGGGAGGCCCAAACAAGAGACCCAGTACTTC. Protein sequence: CSARTSGRPKQETQYF.

The chain is built from TRBV29-1 and TRBJ2-3, with TRBD2 matching 9 bases. Trimming removed 7 bases from V and 6 bases from J; junction bases left unmatched: 8. CDR1 SQVTM and CDR2 ANQGSEA come from the germline V gene. The CDR3 totals 13 residues. The CDR3 region is CSARIAGADTQYF. The DNA for the CDR3 is TGCAGCGCCCGTATAGCGGGAGCCGATACGCAGTATTTT.

This clonotype has a handful of counts. The chain links TRBV29-1 to TRBJ2-5; perhaps TRBD1 as D (6 bases). The DNA end is more similar to TRBJ2-7, so the J call may be wrong. The germline V gene has CDR1 SQVTM and CDR2 ANQGSEA. CDR3 length: 12 residues. Here the CDR3 reads CSVGGPTVEQYF. CDR3 DNA: TGCAGCGTTGGGGGGCCTACAGTCGAGCAGTACTTC.

J is TRBJ2-4 and V is TRBV20-1; D might be TRBD1 (6 bases). The V end was cut by 0 bases, the J end by 0 bases, with 12 bases between. The germline CDR1 and CDR2 sequences are DFQATT and SNEGSKA (reference sequence). The CDR3 has 16 amino acids. DNA for the CDR3: TGCAGTGCTAGAGACGACAGGTTAATAGCCAAAAACATTCAGTACTTC. Protein product: CSARDDRLIAKNIQYF.

This chain joins TRBV7-2 and TRBJ2-7; tentatively, D is TRBD2 (5 bases). V lost 3 bases to trimming and J lost 3 bases, with 12 bases between them. The germline V gene encodes CDR1 SGHTA and CDR2 FQGNSA. The CDR3 sequence is 14 residues long. This chain's CDR3 is CASSFSGIVYEQYF. CDR3 bases: TGTGCCAGCAGCTTTTCCGGGATTGTCTACGAGCAGTACTTC.

This clonotype turned up a few times. The V gene is TRBV5-1, the J gene TRBJ2-2, with D unclear. V was clipped by 4 bases and J by 9 bases, with 13 bases between them. The CDR3 is 13 amino acids. In germline, CDR1 is SGHRS, CDR2 YFSETQ. CDR3 sequence: CASSRPTLRELFF. The CDR3 nucleotides read TGCGCCAGCAGCCGACCGACATTAAGGGAGCTGTTTTTT.

V and J are TRBV9 and TRBJ1-1; D is undetermined. Trimming took 4 bases from V and 1 from J, leaving 8 bases between them. Germline-derived CDR1 and CDR2 are SGDLS and YYNGEE. The CDR3 covers 13 residues. As DNA, the CDR3 is TGTGCCAGCAGCTCGCTAGGGAACACTGAAGCTTTCTTT. Its protein product is CASSSLGNTEAFF.

This clonotype was seen a few times. The chain couples TRBV3-1 to TRBJ2-7; a weak D match, TRBD1 (6 bases). Between the trimmed V and J ends, which lost 0 bases and 7 bases, there was a span of 10 bases. There are 13 residues in the CDR3. The germline V gene encodes CDR1 LGHDT and CDR2 YNNKEL (reference sequence). The CDR3 here is CASSQDMGAEQYF. The CDR3 region has the DNA TGTGCCAGCAGCCAAGATATGGGGGCTGAGCAGTACTTC.

This chain links TRBV24-1 with TRBJ2-2, with 9 positions matching TRBD1. Trimming cost V 6 bases and J 1 base; bases outside gene matches: 8. The CDR3 has 17 amino acids. The V gene's germline CDR1 is KGHDR and CDR2 SFDVKD. The CDR3 DNA follows: TGTGCCACCAGTCCCAATCCGGGACAGGGGAACACCGGGGAGCTGTTTTTT. Translating gives CATSPNPGQGNTGELFF.

Of note for this clonotype: A clone one base away is much larger, so this may be a read error. The rearrangement links TRBV21-1 to TRBJ2-4; TRBD1 is the table's D call, not checked against the DNA. TRBV21-1 is a listed pseudogene. The CDR3 covers 12 residues. The CDR3 is CAREDRDDLQYF. The CDR3 DNA sequence: TGTGCCAGGGAGGACAGGGATGACCTTCAGTACTTC.

The table lists this clonotype with many counts. V is TRBV7-9 and J is TRBJ2-3; 8 positions agree with TRBD1. The germline gives CDR1 SEHNR, CDR2 FQNEAQ (reference sequence). The CDR3 consists of 15 residues. Trimming at V came to 4 bases and at J to 0 bases, leaving 3 bases not matched to a gene. The CDR3 region is CASSSRDRSTDTQYF. The CDR3 DNA follows: TGTGCCAGCAGCTCAAGGGACAGGAGCACAGATACGCAGTATTTT.

This clonotype was counted only a few times. The chain has TRBV9 and TRBJ1-4, with D maybe TRBD1 (6 bases). Germline CDR1 is SGDLS and CDR2 is YYNGEE. The CDR3 extends over 14 amino acids. Trimming took 3 bases from V and 2 from J, leaving 8 bases between them. The DNA of the CDR3 is TGTGCCAGCAGCGAGGGACATACTAATGAAAAACTGTTTTTT. It yields the protein CASSEGHTNEKLFF. Full variable domain (remainder filled in from reference TRBV9 and TRBJ1-4): DSGVTQTPKHLITATGQRVTLRCSPRSGDLSVYWYQQSLDQGLQFLIQYYNGEERAKGNILERFSAQQFPDLHSELNLSSLELGDSALYFCASSEGHTNEKLFFGSGTQLSVL.

The V and J genes are TRBV14 and TRBJ2-5; TRBD1 might be the D (5 bases). This CDR3 region has 14 residues. CDR1 SGHDN and CDR2 FVKESK come from the germline V gene. Trimming took 1 base from V and 4 from J, leaving 10 bases between them. Here the CDR3 DNA reads TGTGCCAGCAGCCAAGCAGGGTCCGTAGAGACCCAGTACTTC. Amino acids: CASSQAGSVETQYF.

This clonotype was found a few times. This chain connects TRBV3-1 to TRBJ2-5; unclear D gene. In germline, CDR1 is LGHDT, CDR2 YNNKEL (reference sequence). V was trimmed by 8 bases and J by 0 bases, leaving 10 bases between them. The CDR3 loop spans 13 amino acids. CDR3 region: CASRDQYQETQYF. The CDR3 DNA sequence: TGTGCCAGCCGCGACCAGTACCAAGAGACCCAGTACTTC.

The CDR3 sequence: CSAGGDGYTF. The CDR3 nucleotides read TGCAGTGCTGGAGGTGACGGCTACACCTTC. The genes are TRBV20-1 and TRBJ1-2; no reliable D call. Germline V gene data show CDR1 as DFQATT and CDR2 as SNEGSKA (reference sequence). The CDR3 spans 10 residues. V shed 5 bases and J shed 8 bases, with 9 bases lying between them.

The V call is TRBV7-9, the J call TRBJ2-1; 10 bases line up with TRBD2. V was clipped by 8 bases and J by 5 bases; unmatched bases: 15. This CDR3 spans 17 amino acids. Germline assignment: CDR1 SEHNR and CDR2 FQNEAQ (reference sequence). CDR3 amino acids: CASAQGSSGSVDNEQFF. The DNA of the CDR3 is TGTGCCAGCGCTCAAGGGTCTAGCGGGAGTGTCGACAATGAGCAGTTCTTC. Full variable domain (rest looked up from reference TRBV7-9 and TRBJ2-1): DTGVSQNPRHKITKRGQNVTFRCDPISEHNRLYWYRQTLGQGPEFLTYFQNEAQLEKSRLLSDRFSAERPKGSFSTLEIQRTEQGDSAMYLCASAQGSSGSVDNEQFFGPGTRLTVL.

The chain links TRBV10-3 to TRBJ2-1, with 7 bases lining up with TRBD2. Germline V lookup: CDR1 ENHRY, CDR2 SYGVKD. The ends lost 7 bases at V and 0 bases at J; junction bases unmatched: 9. This CDR3 comprises 16 residues. CDR3 region: CAINQRGGSSYNEQFF. The CDR3 DNA reads as TGTGCCATCAACCAAAGGGGCGGGAGCTCCTACAATGAGCAGTTCTTC.